One sample yielded the 20 T cell receptor beta chains listed below, sequenced in a study of T cell repertoires in cytomegalovirus infection. Antigen specificity for these receptors is unknown. Using its own MiXCR run on the reads, TCRdb lists one record per CDR3 protein. The repertoire holds a few hundred thousand distinct CDR3 sequences, with about two fifths as singletons. The specimen comprised cultured PBMCs, sampled from culture after CMV antigen stimulation. The receptors derive from a human donor in good health (CMV status not recorded). Some clones in this sample may be carry-over from other donors' samples.

The chain couples TRBV24-1 to TRBJ2-1, with 14 positions matching TRBD2. V dropped 3 bases and J dropped 15; count of bases not matched to a gene: 9. Per the germline V gene, CDR1 is KGHDR and CDR2 is SFDVKD. The CDR3 runs 15 residues. CDR3 protein: CATSDGGTSGRGRFF. CDR3 nucleotides: TGTGCCACCAGTGATGGGGGGACTAGCGGGAGAGGAAGGTTCTTC.

Concerning this clonotype itself: A much larger clone differs by one base, so this may be a read error. V gene TRBV7-2 combines with J gene TRBJ2-7, with 10 bases lining up with TRBD2. This CDR3 is built from 13 residues. Germline CDR1 reads SGHTA; CDR2 reads FQGNSA. The CDR3 reads CASSTSGARERYF. Written as DNA, the CDR3 is TGTGCCAGCTCAACTAGCGGGGCTAGGGAGCGGTACTTC.

The chain uses TRBV7-2 and TRBJ2-7, with TRBD2 identical over 8 bases. The CDR3 sequence is 15 residues long. Trimming took 6 bases from V and 6 from J; bases not matched to a gene: 13. Germline lookup yields CDR1 SGHTA and CDR2 FQGNSA. The CDR3 reads CASRPGLAIVREQYF. The CDR3 bases are TGTGCCAGCAGACCCGGACTAGCTATCGTTCGCGAGCAGTACTTC. Full variable domain (missing parts from reference TRBV7-2 and TRBJ2-7): GAGVSQSPSNKVTEKGKDVELRCDPISGHTALYWYRQSLGQGLEFLIYFQGNSAPDKSGLPSDRFSAERTGGSVSTLTIQRTQQEDSAVYLCASRPGLAIVREQYFGPGTRLTVT.

The V gene is TRBV11-1, the J gene TRBJ1-5; the match to TRBD1 covers 11 bases. The CDR3 has 16 amino acids. The J segment lost 4 bases and the V segment lost 4 bases, leaving 6 bases of the junction unmatched. CDR1 SGHAT and CDR2 FQDESV come from the germline V gene (reference sequence). CDR3 DNA: TGTGCCAGCAGCTCTCCACGGGACAGGGGGAATCAGCCCCAGCATTTT. This encodes CASSSPRDRGNQPQHF.

The rearrangement joins TRBV6-2 or TRBV6-3 to TRBJ1-1, with 8 bases that match TRBD1. Germline CDR1 reads MNHEY; CDR2 reads SVGEGT. V shed 5 bases and J 5 bases; nucleotides not matched to a gene: 16. The CDR3 is 17 amino acids. DNA of the CDR3: TGTGCCAGCAGTCCCTTCCCCGGACAGGGAGGAAGGACTGAAGCTTTCTTT. This gives the protein CASSPFPGQGGRTEAFF.

The rearrangement joins TRBV7-2 to TRBJ2-7, with D hard to call. Germline V gene sequence: CDR1 SGHTA, CDR2 FQGNSA. The CDR3 covers 13 residues. V was cut by 4 bases and J by 3 bases, with 10 bases left in between. CDR3 protein: CASSSGIRYEQYF. DNA of the CDR3: TGTGCCAGCAGCTCAGGAATCCGCTACGAGCAGTACTTC.

There are a few counts of this clonotype. CDR3 sequence: CASNLGLAEETQYF. CDR3 coding DNA: TGTGCCAGCAACCTGGGACTAGCGGAAGAGACCCAGTACTTC. V usage is TRBV6-5 and J usage is TRBJ2-5; TRBD2 agrees at 11 bases. Germline V gives CDR1 MNHEY, CDR2 SVGAGI. After removal of 7 bases from V and 3 bases from J, the junction contained 4 bases not matched to a gene. The CDR3 covers 14 residues.

This clonotype turned up a few times. V is TRBV11-2 and J is TRBJ2-1, with TRBD2 identical over 12 bases. In germline, CDR1 is SGHAT, CDR2 FQNNGV. J gave up 1 base and V 1 base, and 14 bases lay outside the gene matches. The CDR3 totals 21 residues. In DNA form, the CDR3 reads TGTGCCAGCAGCTTAGTAGACCCCCTAGCGGGAGGGCCCCCATCCTACAATGAGCAGTTCTTC. This encodes CASSLVDPLAGGPPSYNEQFF.

This chain joins TRBV7-9 and TRBJ1-2, with 7 bases identical to TRBD1. V lost 1 base, J lost 6 bases, and 2 bases stayed unmatched. CDR1 and CDR2 from the germline V gene are SEHNR and FQNEAQ (reference sequence). There are 13 residues in the CDR3. The chain's CDR3 is CASSLEGADGYTF. The CDR3, as DNA: TGTGCCAGCAGCTTAGAGGGGGCAGATGGCTACACCTTC.

In its sample, this clonotype was seen a few times. This rearrangement joins TRBV11-2 to TRBJ1-3; TRBD1 is a possible D gene (5 bases). Germline V gene sequence: CDR1 SGHAT, CDR2 FQNNGV. V lost 5 bases and J lost 2, with 13 bases in between. The CDR3 consists of 15 residues. The DNA of the CDR3 is TGTGCCAGCAGCCACCTAGGGGAAACTGGAAACACCATATATTTT. Translating gives CASSHLGETGNTIYF.

The chain is built from TRBV7-8 and TRBJ2-7; 11 positions match TRBD2. The CDR3 extends over 16 amino acids. From germline, CDR1 is SGHVS and CDR2 FQNEAQ. The V segment lost 5 bases and the J segment 4 bases; nucleotides outside the gene matches: 10. DNA of the CDR3: TGTGCCAGCAGCCGTGGACTAGCGGGCCTGAGATACGAGCAGTACTTC. It translates to CASSRGLAGLRYEQYF.

V gene TRBV18 combines with J gene TRBJ2-1; unclear D gene. V was clipped by 1 base and J by 7 bases, with 17 bases between them. The CDR3 consists of 16 residues. Germline assignment: CDR1 KGHSH and CDR2 LQKENI. CDR3 loop: CASSPRQAPPTNEQFF. CDR3 DNA: TGTGCCAGCTCACCACGTCAGGCCCCACCTACTAATGAGCAGTTCTTC.

There are a few counts of this clonotype. V and J are TRBV11-3 and TRBJ2-1; TRBD2 matches 13 bases. CDR1 is SGHNT, CDR2 YENEEA, per germline. The V segment lost 1 base and the J segment 6 bases; nucleotides outside the gene matches: 6. There are 17 residues in the CDR3. CDR3 in amino acids: CASSLGLAGGASNEQFF. For the CDR3, the DNA is TGTGCCAGCAGCTTAGGACTAGCGGGAGGAGCCTCCAATGAGCAGTTCTTC.

This clonotype was recorded many times. This rearrangement joins TRBV7-2 to TRBJ2-2; D perhaps matches TRBD2 (6 bases). Germline V CDR1 and CDR2: SGHTA, FQGNSA. The CDR3 contains 13 residues. Trimming cost V 5 bases and J 5 bases, with 9 bases left between them. The CDR3 reads CASSPRETGELFF. The DNA of the CDR3 is TGTGCCAGCAGCCCGCGGGAAACCGGGGAGCTGTTTTTT.

This chain connects TRBV7-6 to TRBJ2-5, with TRBD2 identical over 8 bases. With 0 bases clipped from V and 4 bases from J, the junction kept 1 base outside the gene matches. This CDR3 has 14 residues. The V gene's germline CDR1 is SGHVS and CDR2 FNYEAQ. CDR3 protein: CASSLAGRGETQYF. The CDR3 DNA follows: TGTGCCAGCAGCTTAGCCGGGAGGGGAGAGACCCAGTACTTC.

CDR3 loop: CASSFDRGRLQYF. CDR3 nucleotide sequence: TGTGCCAGCAGCTTTGACAGGGGACGGTTGCAGTACTTC. J is TRBJ2-7 and V is TRBV6-5; 8 bases line up with TRBD1. The length of the CDR3 is 13 residues. The junction had 10 bases not matched to a gene; V was cut back by 6 bases and J by 9 bases. Germline CDR1 and CDR2: MNHEY and SVGAGI.

The table lists this clonotype with many counts. The chain recombines TRBV7-2 with TRBJ1-6; tentative D call: TRBD1 (5 bases). Trimming cost V 6 bases and J 8 bases, with 14 bases left between them. The CDR3 sequence is 14 residues long. Per the germline V gene, CDR1 is SGHTA and CDR2 is FQGNSA. The CDR3 DNA reads TGTGCCAGCAGTACTGGGACGGTGGATTCACCCCTCCACTTT. Protein sequence: CASSTGTVDSPLHF.

Only one count was recorded for this clonotype. The chain uses TRBV29-1 and TRBJ1-2; D is perhaps TRBD1 (5 bases). V was trimmed by 6 bases and J by 7 bases, leaving 21 bases between them. There are 14 residues in the CDR3. CDR1 and CDR2 (germline): SQVTM, ANQGSEA. CDR3 nucleotide sequence: TGCAGCGTGGCAGCCGCCAGGGCCGGAGGTGGCTACACCTTC. It is translated as CSVAAARAGGGYTF.

This clonotype has only a few counts. V and J are TRBV4-1 and TRBJ2-1, with 9 nucleotides matching TRBD2. CDR3 length: 18 amino acids. Germline assignment: CDR1 MGHRA and CDR2 YSYEKL. V dropped 1 base and J dropped 8; count of bases not matched to a gene: 15. The CDR3 sequence is CASSQGAGWGAGGYEQFF. DNA of the CDR3: TGCGCCAGCAGCCAAGGCGCAGGGTGGGGGGCGGGGGGGTATGAGCAGTTCTTC.

The chain recombines TRBV2 with TRBJ1-1; a weak D match, TRBD1 (6 bases). In germline, CDR1 is SNHLY, CDR2 FYNNEI. The length of the CDR3 is 14 residues. The V end lost 8 bases, the J end lost 3 bases, and 16 bases lay between the germline ends. CDR3 region: CASVYGTSDTEAFF. The DNA for the CDR3 is TGTGCCAGCGTCTACGGGACATCGGACACTGAAGCTTTCTTT.